This section outlines one T cell receptor beta chain sequence together with its context. This receptor's antigen is unknown. Base quality data are lacking; no much larger clone is found one base away. Counted from cysteine to phenylalanine, this CDR3 has 14 amino acids. Only the CDR3 region is kept as DNA, spanning 42 bases read in frame from base 1. The germline V gene encodes CDR1 SGHTA and CDR2 FQGNSA. Trimmed from V: 3 bases; trimmed from J: 6 bases; junction bases lacking a gene match: 4. Library construction relied on the immunoSEQ multiplex PCR assay. A mixture of 60 forward primers for TCR Vbeta segments and 13 reverse primers for TCR Jbeta segments was used in the multiplex PCR. The CDR3 region of rearranged TCR beta genes was amplified from genomic DNA by a multiplex PCR assay. Amplified TCR beta libraries were sequenced as 87-base-pair reads on the Illumina HiSeq System. The study's processing was this. A later analysis counted about 80 million unique TCR beta chains across the roughly 700 repertoires, and 10 million to 11 million of these chains were shared by at least two donors. To remove PCR and sequencing errors, raw reads were error-corrected and collapsed into unique sequences using a nearest-neighbor algorithm that merged closely related sequences. CDR3 sequences were aligned to IMGT reference sequences to assign V, D and J gene segments. For a sequence to be retained, at least a six-nucleotide match to both a V gene segment and a J gene segment was required. Rearrangements were called productive when the CDR3 lacked stop codons and stayed in frame with V and J; all others were non-productive. CDR3 was defined according to IMGT convention as the region running from the second conserved V-encoded cysteine to the conserved J-encoded phenylalanine. The earlier analysis of about 560 of the donors excluded any sequence lacking an unambiguous match to a single V gene segment. In an earlier analysis of some 590 of the donors, a V segment was called functional when productive rearrangements were above 56.7%, and segregating when the standard deviation between donors exceeded 5%. A statistical classification framework was developed to diagnose cytomegalovirus status using the catalog of TCR beta chain sequences. A later analysis assigned V and J genes by comparing TCR nucleotide sequences with IMGT/GENE-DB human TR gene sequences. A later analysis assigned CDR3 sequences and most-parsimonious VDJ recombination scenarios with the TCRdist pipeline. In a later analysis, each TCR beta chain was defined by its CDR3 amino acid sequence together with its V-gene family, and reads lacking a unique V-gene family were excluded. To address suspected cross-contamination and a sequencing artifact, a later analysis removed a few hundred highly shared, low-generation-probability nucleotide sequences. A later analysis calculated a clonal expansion index for each public chain from normalized within-repertoire ranks of inferred template counts. A later analysis computed generation probabilities with a VDJ recombination model fitted to out-of-frame rearrangements, and checked the results against IGoR. Hypergeometric tests were used in a later analysis to score TCR-TCR, TCR-HLA and TCR-CMV co-occurrence, with a repertoire-size bias correction applied to the TCR pairs. To estimate false discovery rates, a later analysis permuted the HLA or CMV assignments 20 times. A later analysis grouped co-occurring TCRs with DBSCAN, adding TCRdist sequence similarity when clustering within HLA-allele-positive subsets. Co-occurrence clustering excluded repertoires with fewer than 30,000 or more than 120,000 public chains, plus five with anomalous nucleotide sharing. TCRdb limited this immuneACCESS table to in-frame rearrangements with V and J called. A share of clones is missing; checked studies link under half to unresolved V genes, and the rest is unexplained. V and J calls and clone size are as listed in that table; D and trimming were resolved from the DNA. This sample is represented by under 200,000 clones; about 85% of them were singletons. In total, the top ten clones hold approximately 6.7% of the sample.

These data originate in a study of cytomegalovirus exposure and HLA in healthy donors (dated by TCRdb to the late 2010s). In the study overall: According to an earlier analysis of 587 of the donors, about 190 million T cells yielded roughly 100 million unique TCR beta sequences and approximately 300 Gb of sequence data. Roughly 300 gigabases of sequencing data and 80 million or so unique TCR sequences were included in an early release covering 550 to 650 HLA-typed donors. Among the approximately 400 genotyped donors, approximately 81% belonged to the genetic ancestry cluster associated with self-reported Caucasian donors. The aim of the study was to test whether cataloging public T cell receptors could identify signatures of past pathogen exposure. Using immunosequencing, the study profiled T cell repertoires from approximately 700 subjects and related those repertoires to cytomegalovirus serostatus. Besides the first cohort of some 670 subjects, a separate validation cohort made up of 120 or so different subjects was used. The study combined high-throughput TCR immunosequencing, statistical association of individual TCRs with disease status, and machine learning to predict cytomegalovirus infection status. In a later analysis, previously published TCR beta repertoires from hundreds of donors were re-analyzed and high-resolution HLA genotyping was added so that TCR occurrence patterns could be studied. Rather than using new phenotypic data, the later analysis identified candidate immune exposures from TCR beta sequences and from how often those sequences occurred across donors. To decide whether each TCR beta V gene segment behaved as functional or pseudogenic, an earlier analysis of fewer than 750 of the donors relied on high-throughput TCR beta sequencing. Donor age, sex, ethnicity and CMV serostatus were collected together with the repertoire data. A later genetic analysis used genome-wide SNP genotypes for about three fifths of the 666 donors, treating that subset as a discovery cohort. Every repertoire in the discovery cohort had been generated on one and the same sequencing platform. Class I and class II HLA loci were covered by the typing at four-digit resolution. The number of typed donors differed by locus: about 620-640 for A, B, C, DRB1 and DQB1; 500 to 550 for DQA1; 606 for DPA1; and approximately 450 for DPB1. Several DR-DQ haplotypes were treated as single units for association and clustering because of strong linkage in the cohort. Among a few hundred genotyped donors of the cohort, an average of around 240,000 unique TCR beta nucleotide sequences were sequenced per donor, roughly 20% of them non-productive.

Study-level results and caveats: Assigning TCR associations to individual alleles was difficult when HLA alleles, especially DR and DQ, strongly co-occurred. A group of highly shared sequence variants was considered likely to be a technical artifact of the sequencing pipeline. Some IMGT-functional V segments, including TRBV6-2 and TRBV6-3, could not be told apart with the 87-base-pair reads, so those segments were excluded. In vitro tests confirmed that three of the cytomegalovirus-associated TCR beta chains recognize cytomegalovirus antigens. Correlated functional status among segregating V segments might reflect linkage disequilibrium, but an unknown experimental factor could not be ruled out. Compared with the roughly 700-donor mean, donors in an Asian-associated ancestry cluster had fewer N-insertions in productive TCRs, according to a later genetic analysis. According to a later analysis, TCR association rates differed among HLA loci, with DRB1 alleles showing the most associated TCRs and HLA-C alleles showing the fewest. A later genetic analysis associated a missense DCLRE1C variant with V-gene and J-gene trimming of TCR beta chains, and an independent cohort replicated the association. While some public TCRs were present in many individuals, most TCR sequences turned up only very rarely across donors. In a later analysis, HLA-associated TCR beta chains were found to be more clonally expanded and to have lower generation probabilities than equally common non-associated chains. Because HLA typing was missing for some donors at each locus, association tests included only the typed subset. In an earlier analysis of several hundred of the donors, most TCR beta V segments were observed in productive rearrangements about 87% or about 30% of the time, broadly matching IMGT annotations. In this cohort, only TCR beta chains were sequenced, and detectable features were limited by the absence of alpha or paired-chain data. The study gave a list of around 170 TCR beta chains associated with cytomegalovirus. Most CMV-associated TCR beta chains appeared to be HLA-restricted in a later analysis, and the HLA associations seemed to be driven largely by CMV exposure. A later analysis associated approximately 17,000 TCR beta sequences with specific HLA alleles at a false discovery rate of 0.05. According to the authors, the approach could potentially be generalized to other disease states and immunological phenotypes. A further reported finding was that TCR beta sequences accurately predicted the HLA-A and HLA-B alleles for most subjects in the first cohort. Cytomegalovirus status was reported to be diagnosed by the classifier with high specificity and sensitivity in both the original and validation cohorts. CMV serostatus was the only immune exposure information available for the cohort. Roughly uniform sequencing depth across donors was assumed in presence/absence analyses, although this assumption may not hold. Roughly 15 rarely observed V segments, including chromosome 9 orphons, were excluded from the earlier analysis of a few hundred of the donors because counts were too low. Several of the top co-occurrence clusters appeared to be linked to parvovirus B19, influenza, CMV and Epstein-Barr virus, according to a later analysis.

The cohort consisted of 600 or so healthy bone marrow donors. Cohort members were all nominally healthy when sampled, although unrecorded immune exposures were likely present. The donor was CMV seropositive and was included in the group of about 290 seropositive cohort members. A peripheral blood sample was provided by each donor, and peripheral blood mononuclear cells were used for TCR beta sequencing. Genomic DNA was extracted from the blood cell samples with the Qiagen DNeasy Blood Extraction Kit. The receptor's source is a male donor in good health and CMV-seropositive. In this chain, TRBV7-2 is recombined with TRBJ2-3, and 9 junction bases match TRBD2. The material sequenced was PBMCs. Read as DNA, the sequence is TGTGCCAGCAGCTTCAGACTAGCGGACGATACGCAGTATTTT. It translates as CASSFRLADDTQYF.